This is a list of T cell receptor beta chains from one sample in a study of T cell responses to AZD1222 COVID-19 vaccine. Sequenced by immunoSEQ multiplex PCR; TCRdb stores in-frame clones only, minus some. The table includes around 130,000 clones, roughly nine tenths detected once. Material: peripheral blood, obtained on day 0 of AZD1222 vaccination. The receptors were gathered from an adult in good health. Both conserved end residues are part of each CDR3. Each record gives: CDR3 length, V gene, CDR3 protein.

15 | TRBV4-1 | CASSQDPSFYNEQFF
14 | TRBV2 | CASSQGENAGELFF
16 | TRBV4-2 | CASSQEAQGAYNEQFF
12 | TRBV11-2 | CASTPPNEKLFF
17 | TRBV5-5 | CASSLFFGGDGDTEAFF
13 | TRBV12-3/TRBV12-4 | CASSLSGAEGQYF
15 | TRBV7-9 | CASSLGQGVTYEQYF
14 | TRBV6-5 | CASSLTGHPYEQYF
14 | TRBV29-1 | CSASRVGIENIQYF
15 | TRBV6-2/TRBV6-3 | CASSTLAGGTGELFF
14 | TRBV7-2 | CASSPDRVASPLHF
13 | TRBV6-2/TRBV6-3 | CASSYRQPDTQYF
15 | TRBV4-2 | CASSQDSRGGTEAFF
14 | TRBV19 | CASSIDRVNSPLHF
15 | TRBV4-1 | CASSQGTGTNEKLFF
13 | TRBV11-3 | CASSLDLNTEAFF
14 | TRBV2 | CASTAGRDTGELFF
15 | TRBV6-5 | CASRALPEGAYGYTF
15 | TRBV3-1/TRBV3-2 | CASSYLDREGETQYF
14 | TRBV9 | CASSVVGGSSPLHF
16 | TRBV27 | CASSLSHYAATDTQYF
15 | TRBV5-4 | CASSLEGQGGTEAFF
15 | TRBV7-9 | CASSLVWDSYNEQFF
18 | TRBV7-6 | CASSRFGGGSSYNSPLHF